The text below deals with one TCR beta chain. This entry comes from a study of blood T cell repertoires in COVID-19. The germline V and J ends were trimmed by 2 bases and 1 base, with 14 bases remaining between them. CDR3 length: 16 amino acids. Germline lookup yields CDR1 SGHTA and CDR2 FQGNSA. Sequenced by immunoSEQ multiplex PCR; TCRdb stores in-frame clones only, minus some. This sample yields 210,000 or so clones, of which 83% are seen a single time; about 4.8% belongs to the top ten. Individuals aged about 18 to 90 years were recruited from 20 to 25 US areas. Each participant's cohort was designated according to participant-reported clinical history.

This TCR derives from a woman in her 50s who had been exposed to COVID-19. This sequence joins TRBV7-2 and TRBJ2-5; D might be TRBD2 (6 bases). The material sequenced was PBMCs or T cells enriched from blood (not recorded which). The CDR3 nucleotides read TGTGCCAGCAGCTTAAGTTGGACGCGGGGCCAAGAGACCCAGTACTTC. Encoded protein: CASSLSWTRGQETQYF. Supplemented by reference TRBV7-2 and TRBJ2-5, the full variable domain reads GAGVSQSPSNKVTEKGKDVELRCDPISGHTALYWYRQSLGQGLEFLIYFQGNSAPDKSGLPSDRFSAERTGGSVSTLTIQRTQQEDSAVYLCASSLSWTRGQETQYFGPGTRLLVL.